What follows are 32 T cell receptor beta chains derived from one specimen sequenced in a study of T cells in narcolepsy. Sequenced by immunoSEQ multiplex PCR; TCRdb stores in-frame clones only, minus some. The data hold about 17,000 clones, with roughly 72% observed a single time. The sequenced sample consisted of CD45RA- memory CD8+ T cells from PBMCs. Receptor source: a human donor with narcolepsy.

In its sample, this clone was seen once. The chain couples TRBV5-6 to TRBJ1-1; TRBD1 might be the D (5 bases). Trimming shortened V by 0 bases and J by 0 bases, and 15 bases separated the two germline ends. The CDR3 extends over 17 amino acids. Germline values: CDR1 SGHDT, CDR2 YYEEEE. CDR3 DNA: TGTGCCAGCAGCTTGGTGGCACCGACAGACTTGAACACTGAAGCTTTCTTT. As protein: CASSLVAPTDLNTEAFF.

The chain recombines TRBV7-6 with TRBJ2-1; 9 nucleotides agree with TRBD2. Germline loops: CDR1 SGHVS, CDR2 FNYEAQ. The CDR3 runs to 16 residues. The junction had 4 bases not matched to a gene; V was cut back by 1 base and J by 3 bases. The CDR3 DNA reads TGTGCCAGCAGCTTAGGAGATAGCGGGAGCTACAATGAGCAGTTCTTC. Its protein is CASSLGDSGSYNEQFF.

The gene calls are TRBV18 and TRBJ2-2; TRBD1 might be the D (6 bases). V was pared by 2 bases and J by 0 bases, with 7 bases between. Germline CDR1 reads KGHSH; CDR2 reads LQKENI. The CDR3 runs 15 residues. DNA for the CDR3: TGTGCCAGCTCACCAGGGGGCTCGAACACCGGGGAGCTGTTTTTT. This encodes CASSPGGSNTGELFF.

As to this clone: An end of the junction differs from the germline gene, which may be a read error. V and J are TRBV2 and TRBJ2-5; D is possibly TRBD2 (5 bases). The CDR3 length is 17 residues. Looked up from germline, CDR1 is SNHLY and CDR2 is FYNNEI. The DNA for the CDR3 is TGTGCCAACAGTGAAATTGGGGAGCAGCGAACAAAAGAGACCCAGTACTTC. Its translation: CANSEIGEQRTKETQYF.

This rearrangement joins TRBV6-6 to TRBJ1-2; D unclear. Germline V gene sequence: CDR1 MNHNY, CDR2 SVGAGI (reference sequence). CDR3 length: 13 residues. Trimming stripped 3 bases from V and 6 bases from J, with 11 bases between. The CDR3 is CASSYKGWDGYTF. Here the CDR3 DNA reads TGTGCCAGCAGTTATAAGGGATGGGATGGCTACACCTTC.

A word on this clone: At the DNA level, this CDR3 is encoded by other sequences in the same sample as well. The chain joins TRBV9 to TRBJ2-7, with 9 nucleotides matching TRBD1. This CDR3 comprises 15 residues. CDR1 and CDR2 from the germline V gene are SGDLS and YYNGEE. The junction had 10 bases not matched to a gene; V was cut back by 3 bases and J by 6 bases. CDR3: CASSAWTGEFSEQYF. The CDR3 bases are TGTGCCAGCAGCGCCTGGACAGGGGAATTCTCCGAGCAGTACTTC.

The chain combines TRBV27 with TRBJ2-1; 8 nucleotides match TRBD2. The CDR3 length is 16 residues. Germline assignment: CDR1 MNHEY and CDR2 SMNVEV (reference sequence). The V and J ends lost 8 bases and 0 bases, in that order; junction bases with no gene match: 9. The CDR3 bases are TGTGCCAGCGTACCGCTCGGGGGGGACTCCTACAATGAGCAGTTCTTC. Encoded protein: CASVPLGGDSYNEQFF.

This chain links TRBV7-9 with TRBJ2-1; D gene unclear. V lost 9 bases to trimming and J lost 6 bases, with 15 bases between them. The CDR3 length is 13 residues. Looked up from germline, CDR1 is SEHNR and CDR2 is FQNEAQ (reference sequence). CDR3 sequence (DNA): TGTGCCAGTAAACCGGCCGGGCTCAATGAGCAGTTCTTC. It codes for CASKPAGLNEQFF.

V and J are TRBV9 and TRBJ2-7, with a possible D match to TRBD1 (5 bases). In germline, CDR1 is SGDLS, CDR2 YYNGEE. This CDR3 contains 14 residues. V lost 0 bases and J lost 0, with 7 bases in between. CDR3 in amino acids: CASSVEDNSYEQYF. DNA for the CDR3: TGTGCCAGCAGCGTAGAGGACAACTCCTACGAGCAGTACTTC.

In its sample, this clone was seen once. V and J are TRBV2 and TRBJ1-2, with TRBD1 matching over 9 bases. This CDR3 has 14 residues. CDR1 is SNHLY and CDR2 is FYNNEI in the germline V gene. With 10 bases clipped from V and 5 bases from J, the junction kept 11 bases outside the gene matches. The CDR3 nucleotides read TGTGCCACCATAAGACAGGGGGGAGAATATGGCTACACCTTC. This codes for CATIRQGGEYGYTF.

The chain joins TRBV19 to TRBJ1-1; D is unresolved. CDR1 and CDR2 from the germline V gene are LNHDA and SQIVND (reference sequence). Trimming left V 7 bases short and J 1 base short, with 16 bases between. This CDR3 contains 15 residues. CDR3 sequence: CASNQRWPENTEAFF. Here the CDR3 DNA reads TGTGCCAGTAATCAGAGGTGGCCGGAGAACACTGAAGCTTTCTTT.

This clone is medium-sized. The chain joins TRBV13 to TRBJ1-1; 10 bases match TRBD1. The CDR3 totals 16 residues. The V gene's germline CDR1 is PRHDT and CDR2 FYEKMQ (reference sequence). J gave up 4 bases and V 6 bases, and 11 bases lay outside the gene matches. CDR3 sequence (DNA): TGTGCCAGCAGTCCCGCCCTCGACAGGGGGCTCACTGAAGCTTTCTTT. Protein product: CASSPALDRGLTEAFF.

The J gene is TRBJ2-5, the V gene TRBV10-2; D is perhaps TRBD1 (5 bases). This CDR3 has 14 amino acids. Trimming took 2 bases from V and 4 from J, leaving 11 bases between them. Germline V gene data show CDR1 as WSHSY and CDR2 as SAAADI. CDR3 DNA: TGCGCCAGCAGTGAGAGGGGTTATGGAGAGACCCAGTACTTC. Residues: CASSERGYGETQYF.

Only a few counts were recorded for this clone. The CDR3 reads CSVEEPQRGGPNHEQFF. Here the CDR3 DNA reads TGCAGCGTTGAAGAACCCCAGCGGGGGGGCCCCAATCATGAGCAGTTCTTC. V gene TRBV29-1 combines with J gene TRBJ2-1; 10 bases align to TRBD2. CDR3 length: 17 residues. V lost 0 bases and J lost 8; bases outside the gene matches: 13. Germline V gene data show CDR1 as SQVTM and CDR2 as ANQGSEA.

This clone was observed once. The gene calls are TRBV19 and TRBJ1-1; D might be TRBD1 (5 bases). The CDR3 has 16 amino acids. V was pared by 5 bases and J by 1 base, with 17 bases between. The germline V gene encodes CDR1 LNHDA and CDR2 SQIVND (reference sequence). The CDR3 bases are TGTGCCAGTAGTGCTTGGGGCAGGGCAGAGAACACTGAAGCTTTCTTT. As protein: CASSAWGRAENTEAFF.

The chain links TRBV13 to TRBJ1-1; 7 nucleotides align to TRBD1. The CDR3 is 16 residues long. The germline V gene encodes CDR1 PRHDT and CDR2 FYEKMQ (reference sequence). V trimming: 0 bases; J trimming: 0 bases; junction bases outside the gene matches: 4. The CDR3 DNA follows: TGTGCCAGCAGCTTAGGACAGGGGAAGATGAACACTGAAGCTTTCTTT. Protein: CASSLGQGKMNTEAFF.

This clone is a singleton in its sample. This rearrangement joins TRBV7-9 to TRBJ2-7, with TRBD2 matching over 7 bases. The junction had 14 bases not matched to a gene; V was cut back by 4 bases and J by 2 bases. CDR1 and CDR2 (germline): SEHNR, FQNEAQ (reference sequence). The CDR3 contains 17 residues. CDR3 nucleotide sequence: TGTGCCAGCAGCTCAACGAGCGGGGCGGGCAGGGCCTACGAGCAGTACTTC. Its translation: CASSSTSGAGRAYEQYF.

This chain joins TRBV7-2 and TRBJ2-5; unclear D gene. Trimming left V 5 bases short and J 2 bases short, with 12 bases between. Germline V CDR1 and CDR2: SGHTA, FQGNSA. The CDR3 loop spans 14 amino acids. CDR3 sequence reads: CASSPPSEQETQYF. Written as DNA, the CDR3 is TGTGCCAGCAGCCCCCCCTCAGAGCAAGAGACCCAGTACTTC. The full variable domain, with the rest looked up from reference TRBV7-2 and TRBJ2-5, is GAGVSQSPSNKVTEKGKDVELRCDPISGHTALYWYRQSLGQGLEFLIYFQGNSAPDKSGLPSDRFSAERTGGSVSTLTIQRTQQEDSAVYLCASSPPSEQETQYFGPGTRLLVL.

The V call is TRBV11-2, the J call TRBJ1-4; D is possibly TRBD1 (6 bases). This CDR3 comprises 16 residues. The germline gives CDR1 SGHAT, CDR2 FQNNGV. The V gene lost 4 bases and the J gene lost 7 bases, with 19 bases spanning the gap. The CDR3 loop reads CASSSPIQGGGEKLFF. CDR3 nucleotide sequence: TGTGCCAGCAGCTCCCCCATACAGGGAGGGGGTGAAAAACTGTTTTTT. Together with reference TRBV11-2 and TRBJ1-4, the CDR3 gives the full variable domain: EAGVAQSPRYKIIEKRQSVAFWCNPISGHATLYWYQQILGQGPKLLIQFQNNGVVDDSQLPKDRFSAERLKGVDSTLKIQPAKLEDSAVYLCASSSPIQGGGEKLFFGSGTQLSVL.

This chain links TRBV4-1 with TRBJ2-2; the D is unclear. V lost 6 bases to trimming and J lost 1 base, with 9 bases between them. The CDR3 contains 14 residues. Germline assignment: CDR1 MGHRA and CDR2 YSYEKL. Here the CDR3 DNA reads TGCGCCAGCAGTTGGTGGGAGAACACCGGGGAGCTGTTTTTT. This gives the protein CASSWWENTGELFF.

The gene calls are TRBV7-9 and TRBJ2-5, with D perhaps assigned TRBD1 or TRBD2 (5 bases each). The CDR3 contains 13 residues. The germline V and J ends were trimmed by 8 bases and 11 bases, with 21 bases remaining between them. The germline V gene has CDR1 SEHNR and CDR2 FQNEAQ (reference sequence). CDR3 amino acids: CASGTESRTEQYF. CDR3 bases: TGTGCCAGCGGGACCGAGTCCCGGACGGAGCAGTACTTC.

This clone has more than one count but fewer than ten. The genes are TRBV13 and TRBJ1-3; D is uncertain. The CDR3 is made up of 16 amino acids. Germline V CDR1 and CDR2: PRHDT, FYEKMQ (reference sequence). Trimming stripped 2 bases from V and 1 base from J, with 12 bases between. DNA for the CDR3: TGTGCCAGCAGCTTAAACCCCGCTGGTTCTGGAAACACCATATATTTT. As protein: CASSLNPAGSGNTIYF.

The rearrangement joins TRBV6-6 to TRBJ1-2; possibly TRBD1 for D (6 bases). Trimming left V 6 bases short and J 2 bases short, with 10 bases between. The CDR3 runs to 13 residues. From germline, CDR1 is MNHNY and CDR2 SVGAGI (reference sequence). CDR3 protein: CASSLTGNYGYTF. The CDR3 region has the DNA TGTGCCAGCAGCCTAACAGGGAACTATGGCTACACCTTC.

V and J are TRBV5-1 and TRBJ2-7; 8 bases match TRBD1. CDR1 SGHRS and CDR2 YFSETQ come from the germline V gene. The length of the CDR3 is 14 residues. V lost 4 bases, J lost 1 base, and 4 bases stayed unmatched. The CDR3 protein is CASSRGQESYEQYF. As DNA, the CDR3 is TGCGCCAGCAGCAGGGGACAGGAGTCCTACGAGCAGTACTTC.

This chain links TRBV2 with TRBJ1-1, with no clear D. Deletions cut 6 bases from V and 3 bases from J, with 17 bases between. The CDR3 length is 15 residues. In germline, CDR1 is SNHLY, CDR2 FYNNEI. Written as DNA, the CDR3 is TGTGCCAGCAGGGATACCCCGTTTGAGTACACTGAAGCTTTCTTT. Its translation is CASRDTPFEYTEAFF.

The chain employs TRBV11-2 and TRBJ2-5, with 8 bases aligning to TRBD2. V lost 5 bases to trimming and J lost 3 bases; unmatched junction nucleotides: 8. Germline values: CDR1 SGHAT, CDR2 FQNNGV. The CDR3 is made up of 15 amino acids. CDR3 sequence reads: CASSVRPGLEETQYF. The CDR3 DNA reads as TGTGCCAGCAGCGTACGTCCGGGACTAGAAGAGACCCAGTACTTC.

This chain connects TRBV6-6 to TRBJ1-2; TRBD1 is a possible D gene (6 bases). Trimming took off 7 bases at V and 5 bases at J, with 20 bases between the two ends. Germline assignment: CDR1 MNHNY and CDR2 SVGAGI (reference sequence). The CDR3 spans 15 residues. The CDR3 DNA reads TGTGCCAGCAAGAGTTCGGACAGCACCTTTTATGGCTACACCTTC. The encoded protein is CASKSSDSTFYGYTF.

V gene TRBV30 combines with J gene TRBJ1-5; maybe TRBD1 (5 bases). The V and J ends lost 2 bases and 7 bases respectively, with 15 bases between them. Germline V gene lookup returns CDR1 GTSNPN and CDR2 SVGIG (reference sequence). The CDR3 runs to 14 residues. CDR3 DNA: TGTGCCTGGAGTCCTTATGGGGGAGGACAGCCCCAGCATTTT. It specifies CAWSPYGGGQPQHF.

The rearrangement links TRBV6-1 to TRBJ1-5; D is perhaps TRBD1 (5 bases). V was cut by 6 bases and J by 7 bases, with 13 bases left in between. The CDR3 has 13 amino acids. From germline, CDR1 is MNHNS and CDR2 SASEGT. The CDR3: CASSSGGVQPQHF. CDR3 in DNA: TGTGCCAGCAGCTCCGGGGGGGTCCAGCCCCAGCATTTT.

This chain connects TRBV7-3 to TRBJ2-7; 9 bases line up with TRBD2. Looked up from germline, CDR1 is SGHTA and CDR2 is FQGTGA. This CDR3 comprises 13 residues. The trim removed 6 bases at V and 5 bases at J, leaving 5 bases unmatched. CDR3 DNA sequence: TGTGCCAGCAGTAGCGGGAGCTTCCACGAGCAGTACTTC. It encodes CASSSGSFHEQYF.

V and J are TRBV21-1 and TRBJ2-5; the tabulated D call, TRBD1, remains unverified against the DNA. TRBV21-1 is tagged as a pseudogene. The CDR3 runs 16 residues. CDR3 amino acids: CASSKERQGVIETQYF. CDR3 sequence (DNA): TGTGCCAGCAGCAAAGAGCGACAGGGGGTCATAGAGACCCAGTACTTC.

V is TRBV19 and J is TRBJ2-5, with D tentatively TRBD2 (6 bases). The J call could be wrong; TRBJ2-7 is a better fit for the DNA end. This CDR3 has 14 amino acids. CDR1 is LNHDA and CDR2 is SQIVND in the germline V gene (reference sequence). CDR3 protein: CASSILPGGYEQYF. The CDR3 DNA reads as TGTGCCAGTAGTATTCTCCCCGGGGGCTACGAGCAGTACTTC.